The sequence of this T cell receptor (beta chain) was determined in a study of CD8+ T cells in alopecia areata. Across the study: Twice daily, treated patients received 5 to 10 mg of oral tofacitinib.

Study-wide points: Among the 100 top clones, expanded CD8+ clones, like scalp clonality, were significantly decreased by tofacitinib.

The CDR3 covers 16 residues. Germline CDR1 SEHNR, CDR2 FQNEAQ (reference sequence). V was cut by 5 bases and J by 0 bases, with 17 bases left in between. Treatment reported: oral pan-JAK inhibitor, 5-10 mg twice daily. Extracted RNA was reverse transcribed into cDNA, the sequencing template. The repertoire was sequenced with immunoSEQ multiplex PCR; TCRdb's copy has only in-frame clones and lacks some. This sample carries under 130,000 clones, more than 75% of them seen once, and the ten largest clones take roughly 11%. This clone was picked up a small number of times. Its antigen remains unknown. The source of this sequence is a human donor with alopecia areata. The specimen comprised CD8+ T cells sorted from blood, sampled between weeks 30 and 35, from a patient treated with tofacitinib. This chain connects TRBV7-9 to TRBJ2-7; tentatively, D is TRBD1 (5 bases). The CDR3 here is CASSPQTGASSYEQYF. The CDR3 DNA is TGTGCCAGCAGCCCTCAAACTGGGGCCTCCTCCTACGAGCAGTACTTC.